These 26 T cell receptor beta chains share one sample of origin, sequenced in a study of T cells in Graves' hyperthyroidism and ophthalmopathy (dated by TCRdb to the late 2010s). Libraries were constructed by multiplex PCR. TCRdb lists the instrument as Illumina HiSeq 2000. TCR beta CDR3 regions were amplified from RNA transcripts. The first round of RT-PCR for the TCR CDR3 was performed with the HTBI primer set and the Qiagen OneStep RT-PCR kit. TCRdb itself trimmed the public reads at Q25 with fastp, ran MiXCR and retained productive beta chains. Each entry is one CDR3 protein sequence, shown with its most common DNA and genes. A total of roughly 380,000 distinct CDR3 sequences appear in this sample, roughly 18% of them only once. The top ten constitute 15% to 19% of the sample. Sequenced sample: blood. These receptors originate from a woman in her thirties or forties with Graves' ophthalmopathy.

There are many counts of this clonotype. This chain uses TRBV6-1 with TRBJ1-2; D is unresolved. V was clipped by 5 bases and J by 1 base, with 8 bases between them. The germline V gene encodes CDR1 MNHNS and CDR2 SASEGT. CDR3 length: 13 residues. The DNA for the CDR3 is TGTGCCAGCAGTACCAGCGATAACTATGGCTACACCTTC. This translates into CASSTSDNYGYTF.

Ten or more counts support this clonotype. The V and J genes are TRBV2 and TRBJ1-1, with a possible D match to TRBD1 (5 bases). V was cut by 1 base and J by 6 bases, with 6 bases left in between. CDR1 and CDR2 (germline): SNHLY, FYNNEI. This CDR3 has 12 amino acids. CDR3 sequence (DNA): TGTGCCAGCAGTGAAGGGGGCTCTGAAGCTTTCTTT. Translation gives CASSEGGSEAFF.

This clonotype has ten or more counts. The V call is TRBV11-2, the J call TRBJ2-2; tentative D call: TRBD1 (6 bases). Germline V gene sequence: CDR1 SGHAT, CDR2 FQNNGV. This CDR3 spans 15 amino acids. V was shortened by 3 bases and J by 7 bases, with 15 bases between the two germline ends. CDR3 residues: CASSFYREGHGELFF. The CDR3 DNA follows: TGTGCCAGCAGCTTCTACAGGGAAGGTCACGGGGAGCTGTTTTTT.

The J gene is TRBJ2-5, the V gene TRBV7-9; D unresolved. CDR1 and CDR2 (germline): SEHNR, FQNEAQ (reference sequence). The germline V and J ends were trimmed by 4 bases and 4 bases, with 7 bases remaining between them. The CDR3 length is 12 residues. The CDR3, as DNA: TGTGCCAGCAGCTGGGTAGGAGAGACCCAGTACTTC. Its translation is CASSWVGETQYF.

Many counts were recorded for this clonotype. The J gene is TRBJ2-7, the V gene TRBV28, with TRBD2 matching 10 bases. Germline loops: CDR1 MDHEN, CDR2 SYDVKM. The V and J ends lost 3 bases and 4 bases, in that order; junction bases with no gene match: 9. CDR3 size: 16 residues. CDR3 in DNA: TGTGCCAGCAGTTTTGGCGGATCTAGCGGGAGTTACGAGCAGTACTTC. It specifies CASSFGGSSGSYEQYF.

This clonotype occurred many times. The chain links TRBV12-3 or TRBV12-4 to TRBJ1-5; D is perhaps TRBD1 (6 bases). This CDR3 spans 16 amino acids. Trimming removed 4 bases at V and 0 bases at J, with 13 bases between. The chain's CDR3 is CASSSRDTYSNQPQHF. The DNA of the CDR3 is TGTGCCAGCAGTTCGCGGGACACTTATAGCAATCAGCCCCAGCATTTT.

This clonotype was counted many times. The V gene is TRBV20-1, the J gene TRBJ1-5; 8 nucleotides match TRBD1. V shed 6 bases, J shed 0 bases, and the junction held 7 bases outside the gene matches. The germline V gene has CDR1 DFQATT and CDR2 SNEGSKA (reference sequence). This CDR3 spans 15 amino acids. CDR3 region: CSAKQGAGSNQPQHF. CDR3 bases: TGCAGTGCCAAGCAGGGGGCGGGTAGCAATCAGCCCCAGCATTTT.

This clonotype was picked up a small number of times. The V and J genes are TRBV5-1 and TRBJ1-3; D unclear. V gave up 4 bases and J gave up 0 bases, with 11 bases separating them. Germline V gene sequence: CDR1 SGHRS, CDR2 YFSETQ. CDR3 length: 15 residues. The CDR3 here is CASSPPHDSGNTIYF. Here the CDR3 DNA reads TGCGCCAGCAGCCCCCCCCACGACTCTGGAAACACCATATATTTT.

This clonotype was picked up many times. This sequence joins TRBV20-1 and TRBJ1-5; no reliable D call. The CDR3 totals 15 residues. Germline V gives CDR1 DFQATT, CDR2 SNEGSKA (reference sequence). Trimming left V 4 bases short and J 0 bases short, with 13 bases between. Written as DNA, the CDR3 is TGCAGTGCTAAAAGCCGGGGTAATAGCAATCAGCCCCAGCATTTT. It yields the protein CSAKSRGNSNQPQHF.

To note about this clonotype: The germline gene is not matched at one end of the junction; a read error may be the cause. J is TRBJ1-6 and V is TRBV6-1; D perhaps matches TRBD1 (5 bases). CDR1 and CDR2 (germline): MNHNS, SASEGT. The CDR3 sequence is 14 residues long. The CDR3 DNA reads as TGTGCCAGCAGTGAAGTCAGACAGAGATCACCCCTCCTCTTT. Protein: CASSEVRQRSPLLF.

This clonotype was counted ten times or more. The gene calls are TRBV28 and TRBJ2-7; D not resolved. Germline CDR1 and CDR2: MDHEN and SYDVKM. CDR3 length: 12 amino acids. V shed 2 bases and J shed 5 bases, with 7 bases lying between them. CDR3 amino acids: CASSLITHEQYF. CDR3 in DNA: TGTGCCAGCAGTTTAATTACTCACGAGCAGTACTTC.

In this sample, this clonotype turned up a few times. The rearrangement joins TRBV5-6 to TRBJ2-7, with D unresolved. V dropped 1 base and J dropped 5 bases, with 10 bases sitting between them. This CDR3 is 13 amino acids long. In germline, CDR1 is SGHDT, CDR2 YYEEEE. CDR3 amino acids: CASSLPPLNEQYF. For the CDR3, the DNA is TGTGCCAGCAGCTTGCCCCCGTTGAACGAGCAGTACTTC.

This clonotype was found many times. The rearrangement joins TRBV15 to TRBJ2-4; a weak D match, TRBD2 (5 bases). V shed 8 bases and J shed 2 bases, with 16 bases lying between them. The CDR3 contains 15 residues. CDR1 and CDR2 (germline): LNHNV, YYDKDF (reference sequence). The CDR3 loop is CATGMTGLSKNIQYF. The CDR3 region has the DNA TGTGCCACCGGGATGACGGGATTGTCCAAAAACATTCAGTACTTC.

This clonotype was recorded many times. This chain uses TRBV24-1 with TRBJ2-6, with D possibly matching TRBD2 (5 bases). The V and J ends lost 5 bases and 7 bases respectively, with 8 bases between them. The CDR3 extends over 13 amino acids. The germline V gene has CDR1 KGHDR and CDR2 SFDVKD. Written as DNA, the CDR3 is TGTGCCACCAGTGTCACGGGAGCCAACGTCCTGACTTTC. Translating it yields CATSVTGANVLTF.

The chain couples TRBV7-2 to TRBJ2-5; D perhaps matches TRBD2 (6 bases). V was trimmed by 1 base and J by 10 bases, leaving 10 bases between them. CDR3 length: 12 amino acids. Germline V gene lookup returns CDR1 SGHTA and CDR2 FQGNSA. The CDR3 is CASSLEWRGQYF. The CDR3 DNA sequence: TGTGCCAGCAGCTTAGAGTGGAGGGGCCAGTACTTC.

This clonotype was picked up many times. V usage is TRBV6-5 and J usage is TRBJ2-7; D gene uncertain. Trimming took 2 bases from V and 2 from J, leaving 13 bases between them. CDR3 size: 15 residues. The germline V gene has CDR1 MNHEY and CDR2 SVGAGI. CDR3: CASSYGPRVTYEQYF. The CDR3 bases are TGTGCCAGCAGTTACGGCCCCCGAGTCACCTACGAGCAGTACTTC.

The sample holds a few counts of this clonotype. The gene calls are TRBV29-1 and TRBJ2-3, with 8 bases identical to TRBD2. Germline V gene lookup returns CDR1 SQVTM and CDR2 ANQGSEA. The CDR3 sequence is 14 residues long. The junction had 8 bases not matched to a gene; V was cut back by 5 bases and J by 4 bases. The CDR3 loop reads CSVRGGSAADTQYF. The CDR3, as DNA: TGCAGCGTTCGCGGGGGGTCGGCGGCAGATACGCAGTATTTT.

This clonotype has a count of ten or more. V usage is TRBV9 and J usage is TRBJ1-2; D not resolved. Germline V lookup: CDR1 SGDLS, CDR2 YYNGEE. There are 14 residues in the CDR3. Between the trimmed V and J ends, which lost 2 bases and 3 bases, there was a span of 11 bases. CDR3 bases: TGTGCCAGCAGCGTTTCAGGAATGGACTATGGCTACACCTTC. It yields the protein CASSVSGMDYGYTF.

This clonotype was detected ten times or more. The chain is built from TRBV25-1 and TRBJ1-3, with 8 positions matching TRBD1. The CDR3 consists of 16 residues. Germline CDR1 MGHDK, CDR2 SYGVNS. V shed 2 bases, J shed 2 bases, and the junction held 5 bases outside the gene matches. CDR3 sequence: CASSELYRGTGNTIYF. The CDR3 nucleotides are TGTGCCAGCAGTGAACTGTACAGGGGGACTGGAAACACCATATATTTT. The full variable domain, its missing parts supplied by reference TRBV25-1 and TRBJ1-3, is EADIYQTPRYLVIGTGKKITLECSQTMGHDKMYWYQQDPGMELHLIHYSYGVNSTEKGDLSSESTVSRIRTEHFPLTLESARPSHTSQYLCASSELYRGTGNTIYFGEGSWLTVV.

Many counts were recorded for this clonotype. V is TRBV7-3 and J is TRBJ2-5, with 7 bases aligning to TRBD1. This CDR3 comprises 15 residues. The trim removed 2 bases at V and 5 bases at J, leaving 8 bases unmatched. CDR1 and CDR2 from the germline V gene are SGHTA and FQGTGA. Here the CDR3 reads CASSLGQVKWETQYF. In DNA form, the CDR3 reads TGTGCCAGCAGCTTAGGACAGGTCAAATGGGAGACCCAGTACTTC.

This clonotype was seen repeatedly, ten times or more. The gene calls are TRBV20-1 and TRBJ2-6, with D perhaps TRBD1 (5 bases). CDR3 length equals 14 residues. Germline V gives CDR1 DFQATT, CDR2 SNEGSKA (reference sequence). Trimming pared 3 bases from V and 1 base from J, leaving 7 bases between. The CDR3 DNA reads TGCAGTGCTAGTAGGGGTTCTGGGGCCAACGTCCTGACTTTC. Translation gives CSASRGSGANVLTF.

This clonotype was observed a handful of times. The germline gene is not matched at one end of the junction; a read error may be the cause. The chain's CDR3 is CASSGVNPGNTICF. DNA for the CDR3: TGTGCCAGCAGCGGGGTAAACCCTGGAAACACCATATGTTTT. The chain joins TRBV6-1 to TRBJ1-3; no definite D call. The CDR3 contains 14 residues. The germline V gene encodes CDR1 MNHNS and CDR2 SASEGT.

This clonotype was counted between two and nine times. Given a much more abundant clone one base away, this may be a read error. The chain couples TRBV6-1 to TRBJ1-1; TRBD1 is a possible D gene (6 bases). V lost 5 bases, J lost 6 bases, and 19 bases lay in between. In germline, CDR1 is MNHNS, CDR2 SASEGT. This CDR3 has 15 amino acids. CDR3 nucleotide sequence: TGTGCCAGCAGTCATTTGGTCGGGGGGCCAGCTGAAGCTTTCTTT. Translating gives CASSHLVGGPAEAFF.

On this clonotype: A much larger clone lies a single base off, so this may be a read error. Since the CDR3 does not end with the conserved phenylalanine or tryptophan, this likely comes from a read error. This chain uses TRBV5-5 with TRBJ1-2; D uncertain. Trimming cost V 0 bases and J 4 bases, with 16 bases left between them. Germline CDR1 SGHKS, CDR2 YYEKEE (reference sequence). This CDR3 has 16 amino acids. The CDR3 bases are TGTGCCAGCAGCTTGGCCGAGGGTTACATCGGCTATGGCTACACCGTC. This sequence encodes CASSLAEGYIGYGYTV.

In its sample, this clonotype was seen many times. The chain combines TRBV19 with TRBJ1-5; D unresolved. This CDR3 region has 12 residues. Germline V gene lookup returns CDR1 LNHDA and CDR2 SQIVND (reference sequence). The CDR3 DNA reads as TGTGCGACCTGGAGCAGTGGGCAGCCCCAGCATTTT. It codes for CATWSSGQPQHF.

As for this clonotype: A read error may be the cause here, since a much bigger clone is one base away. J is TRBJ1-5 and V is TRBV28; 7 nucleotides align to TRBD1. This CDR3 spans 15 amino acids. Germline CDR1 reads MDHEN; CDR2 reads SYDVKM. CDR3 nucleotides: TGTGTCAGCAACCCAGGGGGGATAAGCAATCAGCCCCAGCATTTT. The encoded protein is CVSNPGGISNQPQHF.